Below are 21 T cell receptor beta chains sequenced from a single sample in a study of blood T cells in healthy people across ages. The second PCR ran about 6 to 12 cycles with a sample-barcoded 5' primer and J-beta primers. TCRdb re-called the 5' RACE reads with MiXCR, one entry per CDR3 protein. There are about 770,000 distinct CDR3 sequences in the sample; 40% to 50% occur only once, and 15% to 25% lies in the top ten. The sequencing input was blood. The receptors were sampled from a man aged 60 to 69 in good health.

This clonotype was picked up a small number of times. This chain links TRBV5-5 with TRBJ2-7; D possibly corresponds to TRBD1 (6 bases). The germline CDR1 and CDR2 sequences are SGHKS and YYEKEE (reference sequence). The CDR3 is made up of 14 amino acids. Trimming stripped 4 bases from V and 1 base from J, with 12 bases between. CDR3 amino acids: CASSQGTPSYEQYF. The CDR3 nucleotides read TGTGCCAGCAGCCAAGGGACACCTTCCTACGAGCAGTACTTC.

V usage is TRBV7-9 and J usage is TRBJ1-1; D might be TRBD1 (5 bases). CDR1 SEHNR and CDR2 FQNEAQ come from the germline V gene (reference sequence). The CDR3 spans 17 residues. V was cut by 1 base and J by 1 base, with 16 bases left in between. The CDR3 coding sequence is TGTGCCAGCAGCTTAGTCGGTTCAAGGGACTCGAACACTGAAGCTTTCTTT. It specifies CASSLVGSRDSNTEAFF.

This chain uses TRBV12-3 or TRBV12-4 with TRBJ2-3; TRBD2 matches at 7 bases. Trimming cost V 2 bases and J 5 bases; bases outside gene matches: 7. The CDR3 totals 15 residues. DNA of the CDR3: TGTGCCAGCAGTTTATCTAGCGGAAGCGGAGATACGCAGTATTTT. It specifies CASSLSSGSGDTQYF.

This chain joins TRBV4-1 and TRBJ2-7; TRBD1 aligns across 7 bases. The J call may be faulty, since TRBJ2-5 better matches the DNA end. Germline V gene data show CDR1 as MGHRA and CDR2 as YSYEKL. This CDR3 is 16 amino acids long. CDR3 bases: TGCGCCAGCAGCCACCCCACAGGGGTTCTAGGAGAGACCCAGTACTTC. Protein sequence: CASSHPTGVLGETQYF.

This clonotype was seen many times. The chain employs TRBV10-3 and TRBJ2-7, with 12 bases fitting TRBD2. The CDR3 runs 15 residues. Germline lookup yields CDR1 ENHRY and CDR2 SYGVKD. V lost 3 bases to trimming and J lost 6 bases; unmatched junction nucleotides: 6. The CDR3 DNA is TGTGCCATCAGTGACCCTAGCGGGGGGGCGGTCGAGCAGTACTTC. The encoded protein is CAISDPSGGAVEQYF.

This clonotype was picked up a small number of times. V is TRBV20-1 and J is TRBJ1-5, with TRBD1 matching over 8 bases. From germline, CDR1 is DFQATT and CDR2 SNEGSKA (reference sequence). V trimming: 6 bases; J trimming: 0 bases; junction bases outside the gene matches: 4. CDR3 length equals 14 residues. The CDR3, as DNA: TGCAGTGCCCCTCAGGGGGCTAGCAATCAGCCCCAGCATTTT. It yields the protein CSAPQGASNQPQHF.

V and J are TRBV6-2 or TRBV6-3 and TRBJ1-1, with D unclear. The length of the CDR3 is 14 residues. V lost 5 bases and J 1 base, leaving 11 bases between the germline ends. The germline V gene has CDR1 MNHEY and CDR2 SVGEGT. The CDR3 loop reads CASSRKGPNTEAFF. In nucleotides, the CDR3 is TGTGCCAGCAGTAGGAAAGGACCGAACACTGAAGCTTTCTTT.

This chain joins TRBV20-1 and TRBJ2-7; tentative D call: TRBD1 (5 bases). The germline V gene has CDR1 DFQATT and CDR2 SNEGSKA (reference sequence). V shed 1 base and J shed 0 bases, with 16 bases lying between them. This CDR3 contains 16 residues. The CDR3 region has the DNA TGCAGTGCTAGAGTCACAGACAGATTTAGCTCCTACGAGCAGTACTTC. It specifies CSARVTDRFSSYEQYF.

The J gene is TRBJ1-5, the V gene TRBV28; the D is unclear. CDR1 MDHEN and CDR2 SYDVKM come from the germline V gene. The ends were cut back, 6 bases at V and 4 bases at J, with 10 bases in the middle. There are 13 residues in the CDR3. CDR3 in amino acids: CASSRKINQPQHF. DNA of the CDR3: TGTGCCAGCAGCCGCAAGATTAATCAGCCCCAGCATTTT.

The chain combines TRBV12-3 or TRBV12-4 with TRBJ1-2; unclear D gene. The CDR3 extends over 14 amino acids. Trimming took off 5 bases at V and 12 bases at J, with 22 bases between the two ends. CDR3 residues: CASSAAGGPREHTF. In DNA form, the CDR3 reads TGTGCCAGCAGTGCCGCGGGTGGGCCAAGGGAACACACCTTC.

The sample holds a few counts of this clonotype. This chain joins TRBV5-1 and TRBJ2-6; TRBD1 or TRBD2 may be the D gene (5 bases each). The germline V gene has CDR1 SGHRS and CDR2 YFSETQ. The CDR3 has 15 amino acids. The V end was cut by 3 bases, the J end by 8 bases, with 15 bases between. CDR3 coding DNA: TGCGCCAGCAGCTGGGACGATCCTTGGTCCAACGTCCTGACTTTC. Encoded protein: CASSWDDPWSNVLTF.

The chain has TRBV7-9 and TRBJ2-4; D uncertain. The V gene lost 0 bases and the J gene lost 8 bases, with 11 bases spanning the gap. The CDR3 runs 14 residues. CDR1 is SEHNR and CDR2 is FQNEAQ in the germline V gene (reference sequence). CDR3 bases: TGTGCCAGCAGCTTAGCCAGTATGCAGCACATTCAGTACTTC. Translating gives CASSLASMQHIQYF.

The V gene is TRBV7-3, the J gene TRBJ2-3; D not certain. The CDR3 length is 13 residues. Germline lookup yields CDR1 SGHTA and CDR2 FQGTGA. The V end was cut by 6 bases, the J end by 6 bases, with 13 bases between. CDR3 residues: CASRVDGADTQYF. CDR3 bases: TGTGCCAGCAGGGTTGACGGCGCGGATACGCAGTATTTT.

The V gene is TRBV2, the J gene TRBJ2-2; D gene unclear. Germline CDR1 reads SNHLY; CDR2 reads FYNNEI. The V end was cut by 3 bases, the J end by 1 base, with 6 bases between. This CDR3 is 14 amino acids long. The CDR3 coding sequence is TGTGCCAGCAGTGACACTCGGAACACCGGGGAGCTGTTTTTT. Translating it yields CASSDTRNTGELFF.

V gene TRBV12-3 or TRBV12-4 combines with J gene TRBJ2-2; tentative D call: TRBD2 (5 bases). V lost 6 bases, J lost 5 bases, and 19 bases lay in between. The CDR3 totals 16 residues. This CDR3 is CASRYGLAITTGELFF. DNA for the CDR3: TGTGCCAGCAGATACGGGCTAGCTATCACTACCGGGGAGCTGTTTTTT.

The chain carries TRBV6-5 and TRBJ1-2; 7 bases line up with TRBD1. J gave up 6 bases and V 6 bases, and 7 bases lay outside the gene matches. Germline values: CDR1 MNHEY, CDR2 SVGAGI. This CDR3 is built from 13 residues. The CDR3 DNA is TGTGCCAGCAGAACGGCAGGGGGTCATGGCTACACCTTC. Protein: CASRTAGGHGYTF.

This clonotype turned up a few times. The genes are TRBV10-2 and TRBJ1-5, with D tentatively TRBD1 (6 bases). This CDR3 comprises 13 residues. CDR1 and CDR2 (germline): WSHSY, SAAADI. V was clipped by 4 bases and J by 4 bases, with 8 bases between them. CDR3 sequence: CASSVQGNQPQHF. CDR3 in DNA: TGCGCCAGCAGTGTGCAGGGGAATCAGCCCCAGCATTTT.

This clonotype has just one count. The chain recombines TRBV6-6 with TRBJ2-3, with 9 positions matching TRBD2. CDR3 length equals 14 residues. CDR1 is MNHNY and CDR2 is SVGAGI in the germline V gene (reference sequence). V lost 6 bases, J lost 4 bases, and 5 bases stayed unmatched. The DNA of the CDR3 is TGTGCCAGCAGGCGGGGGGGAAGCCCAGATACGCAGTATTTT. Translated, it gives CASRRGGSPDTQYF.

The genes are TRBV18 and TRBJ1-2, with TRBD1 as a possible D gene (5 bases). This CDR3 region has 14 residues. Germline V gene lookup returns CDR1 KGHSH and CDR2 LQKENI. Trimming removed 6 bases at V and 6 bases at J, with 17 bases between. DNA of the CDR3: TGTGCCAGCTCCCCTATCGAGGGGTTTGATGGCTACACCTTC. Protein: CASSPIEGFDGYTF.

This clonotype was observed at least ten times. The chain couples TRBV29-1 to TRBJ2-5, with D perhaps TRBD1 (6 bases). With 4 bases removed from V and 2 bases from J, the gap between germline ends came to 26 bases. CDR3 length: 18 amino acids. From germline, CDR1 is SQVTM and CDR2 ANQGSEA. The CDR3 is CSVGALVSQGFGQETQYF. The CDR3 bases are TGCAGCGTTGGCGCCCTCGTATCCCAGGGGTTCGGGCAAGAGACCCAGTACTTC.

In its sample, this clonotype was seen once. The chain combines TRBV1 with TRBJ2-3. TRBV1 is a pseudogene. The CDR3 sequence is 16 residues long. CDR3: CTSSQDHETSTDTQYF. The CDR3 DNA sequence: TGCACCAGCAGCCAAGATCACGAGACTAGCACAGATACGCAGTATTTT.